The subject of this entry is one T cell receptor beta chain. The antigen is unknown. The germline V gene encodes CDR1 KGHDR and CDR2 SFDVKD. This CDR3 is 16 amino acids long. After removal of 2 bases from V and 2 bases from J, the junction contained 5 bases not matched to a gene. The use of a sample-barcoded 5' primer and a J-beta primer mix characterized a second PCR of roughly 6 to 11 cycles. MiXCR was run by TCRdb on the 5' RACE reads, yielding one entry per CDR3 protein. Of hundreds of thousands of distinct CDR3 sequences in the sample, roughly 20% are singletons; the top ten hold roughly 3.9%. The data originate from a study of blood T cells in healthy people across ages. General observations from the study: Versus aged donors, long-lived donors had higher diversity and more naive CD4+ cells. PBMC samples, being unsorted, prevented any conclusive comparison of naive and antigen-experienced cells.

The V gene is TRBV24-1, the J gene TRBJ2-5; 9 bases are shared with TRBD2. Sample: blood. The clonotype was recovered from a man between 65 and 79 years old in good health. CDR3 amino acids: CATSDSTSGRQETQYF. In DNA form, the CDR3 reads TGTGCCACCAGTGATTCTACAAGCGGGAGGCAAGAGACCCAGTACTTC.